This T cell receptor (beta chain) came from a study of cytomegalovirus exposure and HLA in healthy donors. Both 60 Vbeta primers and 13 Jbeta primers went into the PCR. The data were produced by immunoSEQ multiplex PCR, yet TCRdb's version contains in-frame clones alone and is incomplete. Among 110,000 or so clones listed, 74% were seen once. This TCR came from a middle-aged woman in good health and CMV-seropositive. The sample taken for sequencing was PBMCs.

The CDR3 reads CAISIAGGEETQYF. CDR3 DNA: TGTGCCATCAGTATCGCGGGAGGGGAAGAGACCCAGTACTTC. The V gene is TRBV10-3, the J gene TRBJ2-5; 9 bases agree with TRBD2. In germline, CDR1 is ENHRY, CDR2 SYGVKD. V shed 5 bases, J shed 3 bases, and the junction held 4 bases outside the gene matches. The CDR3 spans 14 residues.